Sequencing of this T cell receptor (beta chain) was carried out in a study of human T cells and chemical hapten exposure. Findings and limits, study-wide: Positive correlation was observed between PT1 expanded TCR counts and patch test score.

One entry per CDR3 protein, called by TCRdb with MiXCR from the RACE reads. The sample lists 250,000 or so distinct CDR3 sequences; roughly 7.7% were seen once. Time point defined: pre-sensitization, week 0. Noted treatment: therapeutic diphenylcyclopropenone sensitization with weekly scalp DPC. Trimming pared 5 bases from V and 0 bases from J, leaving 14 bases between. From germline, CDR1 is SGHVS and CDR2 FNYEAQ. The CDR3 loop spans 16 amino acids. Ten or more counts support this clonotype. Its specificity is not known. The input for sequencing was whole blood, taken in connection with sensitization to the hapten diphenylcyclopropenone (DPC). This clonotype was sampled from a man aged 18 to 29 with alopecia areata. Some clones in this sample may be carry-over from other donors' samples. The chain couples TRBV7-6 to TRBJ1-5, with D uncertain. CDR3: CASSPEAALSNQPQHF. DNA of the CDR3: TGTGCCAGCAGCCCAGAAGCGGCACTTAGCAATCAGCCCCAGCATTTT. Based on the CDR3 plus reference TRBV7-6 and TRBJ1-5, the full variable domain is GAGVSQSPRYKVTKRGQDVALRCDPISGHVSLYWYRQALGQGPEFLTYFNYEAQQDKSGLPNDRFSAERPEGSISTLTIQRTEQRDSAMYRCASSPEAALSNQPQHFGDGTRLSIL.